This is a list of T cell receptor beta chains from one sample in a study of CD8+ T cells in alopecia areata. Here immunoSEQ multiplex PCR was the method, and the copy in TCRdb shows in-frame clones only, minus some. This table holds approximately 210,000 clones, 66% found once. Sequencing used CD4+ T cells sorted from blood, obtained around week 44, from a patient treated with tofacitinib. The origin of the receptors is a human donor with alopecia areata. The CDR3 runs from the conserved cysteine through the conserved F or W. The D gene is left open where the match is weak.

TRBV29-1	TRBD2	16	CSVEGERGGSTDTQYF
TRBV7-2	NA	17	CASSLVPGKSSYNEQFF
TRBV30	TRBD1	17	CAWTRDRGYRSYNEQFF
TRBV11-3	NA	12	CASSHTNTEAFF
TRBV6-1	NA	11	CASSGNQPQHF
TRBV10-2	NA	15	CASSAQTDGKSPLHF
TRBV6-5	NA	12	CASGRGVREQFF
TRBV30	TRBD2	15	CAWSVGLAGVNEQFF
TRBV7-9	TRBD1	14	CASSFGTGAPEAFF
TRBV6-1	NA	14	CASSVTQGFGEQFF
TRBV9	NA	15	CASSAGQLRSYGYTF
TRBV7-9	TRBD1	15	CASSLDGTGLTEAFF
TRBV10-3	TRBD2	14	CATAGEANTGELFF
TRBV11-2	NA	16	CASSPSLGNMNTEAFF
TRBV25-1	TRBD1	13	CASNGQGVETQYF
TRBV30	NA	17	CAWSVAGPLTTNEKLFF
TRBV15	NA	15	CATSRDGSTNYGYTF
TRBV7-2	NA	14	CASSPQRGADTQYF
TRBV21-1	NA	14	CREHGANANYGYTF
TRBV9	NA	14	CASSDGRRTDTQYF
TRBV23-1	NA	14	CASSHWGRDYGYTF
TRBV6-1	TRBD1	13	CASSENRGHGYTF
TRBV7-8	NA	16	CASSLAFRGSDQPQHF
TRBV6-5	NA	14	CASSTDRPLEAQHF
TRBV28	NA	12	CASRETHSPLHF
TRBV4-3	TRBD2	16	CASSQDVSGGQETQYF
TRBV5-1	NA	15	CASSRGLQGAGELFF
TRBV28	NA	15	CASSPLWDEPYGYTF
TRBV19	TRBD1	15	CASSINRGTNYEQYF
TRBV25-1	NA	14	CASSPPDSRNGYTF
TRBV4-3	NA	13	CASSQAGSYEQYF
TRBV5-1	TRBD2	18	CASSFKETAGVHTDTQYF
TRBV30	TRBD2	16	CAWSGTSGARADEQYF
TRBV20-1	NA	11	CSAGWNLGYTF
TRBV11-3	NA	17	CASSQTGAAGGTYGYTF
TRBV7-3	NA	15	CASSLGPGIIEAQYF
TRBV11-3	TRBD2	15	CASSFSGASYNEQFF
TRBV5-1	NA	19	CASSLWAEGILSGANVLTF
TRBV2	NA	11	CASSGRWEQYF
TRBV2	NA	17	CASSAEARGIEGYGYTF
TRBV4-3	NA	15	CASSQELGREETQYF
TRBV7-2	NA	13	CASSWNRAYEQYF
TRBV12-5	NA	13	CASGPNYRGTQYF
TRBV30	NA	13	CAWSVDRRNEQFF
TRBV7-2	NA	15	CASGTRQASRYEQYF
TRBV19	NA	11	CASSMVSEQFF
TRBV11-2	TRBD1	15	CASSLTGTGFSGYTF
TRBV30	NA	11	CAWTSGVGYTF
TRBV6-5	NA	11	CASKRRDSLFF
TRBV11-3	NA	13	CASSLVGPTEAFF
TRBV29-1	NA	13	CSVDRVSTDTQYF
TRBV7-6	TRBD1	15	CASSLQRQGQETQYF
TRBV9	NA	12	CASSVGQETQYF
TRBV2	NA	13	CASRRDLNSPLHF
TRBV2	NA	14	CASSVERTYNEQFF
TRBV7-6	TRBD1	13	CASSPQGQITQYF
TRBV29-1	NA	12	CSVERGGNEQFF
TRBV5-6	TRBD1	14	CASKLQGAPGELFF
TRBV30	NA	14	CAWSGGVANYGYTF
TRBV2	NA	12	CASSHLYQPQHF